The 25 T cell receptor beta chains below were found in one sample sequenced in a study of T cell responses to AZD1222 COVID-19 vaccine. This table comes from immunoSEQ multiplex PCR, and its TCRdb copy is limited to in-frame clones, with some not included. The table lists about 170,000 clones, just over 90% of them singletons. This specimen consisted of peripheral blood, obtained on day 0 of AZD1222 vaccination. These receptors were collected from an adult in good health.

This sequence joins TRBV6-5 and TRBJ2-7; D ambiguous. CDR3 size: 12 residues. V gave up 2 bases and J gave up 6 bases, with 8 bases separating them. CDR1 and CDR2 (germline): MNHEY, SVGAGI. The CDR3 region is CASSYTYGEQYF. DNA of the CDR3: TGTGCCAGCAGTTACACTTATGGCGAGCAGTACTTC.

This clone was seen once. Here the CDR3 DNA reads TGTGCCAGCAGAGAGGGGTCGAACACCGGGGAGCTGTTTTTT. Protein: CASREGSNTGELFF. The chain combines TRBV27 with TRBJ2-2; the D gene could be TRBD1 or TRBD2 (5 bases each). V lost 6 bases and J lost 0, with 8 bases in between. Germline assignment: CDR1 MNHEY and CDR2 SMNVEV (reference sequence). This CDR3 contains 14 residues.

The rearrangement links TRBV19 to TRBJ2-1; TRBD2 agrees at 8 bases. After removal of 5 bases from V and 9 bases from J, the junction contained 12 bases not matched to a gene. The CDR3 contains 15 residues. The germline V gene encodes CDR1 LNHDA and CDR2 SQIVND (reference sequence). The CDR3 DNA sequence: TGTGCCAGTAGTCGAGCGGGGGATCCCGAGGGTGAGCAGTTCTTC. Translation gives CASSRAGDPEGEQFF.

The gene calls are TRBV7-9 and TRBJ1-2; 9 positions agree with TRBD1. Germline V lookup: CDR1 SEHNR, CDR2 FQNEAQ (reference sequence). The CDR3 extends over 17 amino acids. The J segment lost 10 bases and the V segment lost 7 bases, leaving 22 bases of the junction unmatched. CDR3 in amino acids: CASTPWTGTGRITDYTF. The CDR3 DNA sequence: TGTGCCAGCACCCCCTGGACCGGGACAGGGAGAATAACGGACTACACCTTC.

Here the CDR3 reads CASSFRARGTDTQYF. Written as DNA, the CDR3 is TGTGCCAGCAGTTTCAGAGCCCGTGGCACAGATACGCAGTATTTT. The V call is TRBV28, the J call TRBJ2-3, with no clear D. Germline assignment: CDR1 MDHEN and CDR2 SYDVKM. The V end was cut by 3 bases, the J end by 1 base, with 11 bases between. The CDR3 has 15 amino acids.

The V and J genes are TRBV6-5 and TRBJ1-5; D is perhaps TRBD1 (6 bases). Germline V gene lookup returns CDR1 MNHEY and CDR2 SVGAGI. The CDR3 is 15 amino acids. V dropped 5 bases and J dropped 6 bases, with 17 bases sitting between them. CDR3: CASSLQDRLAQPQHF. The CDR3, as DNA: TGTGCCAGCAGTCTCCAAGACAGGCTAGCTCAGCCCCAGCATTTT.

In this sample, this clone turned up once. The chain combines TRBV24-1 with TRBJ2-1; 10 bases match TRBD1. CDR1 and CDR2 from the germline V gene are KGHDR and SFDVKD. V shed 3 bases and J 0 bases; nucleotides not matched to a gene: 10. The CDR3 covers 19 residues. The CDR3 is CATSDPAGTGESSYNEQFF. In nucleotides, the CDR3 is TGTGCCACCAGTGATCCAGCCGGGACAGGGGAGAGCTCCTACAATGAGCAGTTCTTC.

The chain employs TRBV25-1 and TRBJ1-2; D is undetermined. Germline CDR1 is MGHDK and CDR2 is SYGVNS. CDR3 length: 13 amino acids. V was trimmed by 2 bases and J by 1 base, leaving 5 bases between them. DNA of the CDR3: TGTGCCAGCAGTGAAGGCCTTAACTATGGCTACACCTTC. As protein: CASSEGLNYGYTF.

The V gene is TRBV19, the J gene TRBJ2-1, with D possibly TRBD1 on 7 matching bases. Germline V gene sequence: CDR1 LNHDA, CDR2 SQIVND (reference sequence). CDR3 length equals 14 residues. V was shortened by 10 bases and J by 7 bases, with 20 bases between the two germline ends. The CDR3 DNA reads as TGTGCCACTAGCGCACAGGGGTCCTCGAATGAGCAGTTCTTC. Encoded protein: CATSAQGSSNEQFF.

This clone was seen only once. The gene calls are TRBV5-4 and TRBJ2-2; D is perhaps TRBD2 (6 bases). Trimming pared 4 bases from V and 5 bases from J, leaving 12 bases between. The CDR3 totals 14 residues. Germline CDR1 SGHNT, CDR2 YYREEE (reference sequence). CDR3 nucleotides: TGTGCCAGCAGCAAGTCTGGGGGGACCGGGGAGCTGTTTTTT. It encodes CASSKSGGTGELFF.

The V call is TRBV5-1, the J call TRBJ1-4; 11 bases map to TRBD1. The CDR3 is 18 amino acids. The ends lost 0 bases at V and 8 bases at J; junction bases unmatched: 12. Germline V gene sequence: CDR1 SGHRS, CDR2 YFSETQ. The CDR3 reads CASSLAGPGQGAMEKLFF. CDR3 bases: TGCGCCAGCAGCTTGGCCGGACCCGGACAGGGGGCGATGGAAAAACTGTTTTTT.

The gene calls are TRBV24-1 and TRBJ1-5; D uncertain. Germline CDR1 is KGHDR and CDR2 is SFDVKD. This CDR3 comprises 14 residues. Trimming shortened V by 6 bases and J by 0 bases, and 8 bases separated the two germline ends. In DNA form, the CDR3 reads TGTGCCACCAGTAAGGGAGGTAGCAATCAGCCCCAGCATTTT. Protein product: CATSKGGSNQPQHF.

V is TRBV9 and J is TRBJ1-1; D is possibly TRBD1 (5 bases). V was trimmed by 0 bases and J by 5 bases, leaving 14 bases between them. This CDR3 comprises 15 residues. Germline CDR1 reads SGDLS; CDR2 reads YYNGEE. The CDR3 is CASSVDSQAGTEAFF. CDR3 DNA: TGTGCCAGCAGCGTAGATTCACAGGCGGGGACTGAAGCTTTCTTT.

V and J are TRBV4-1 and TRBJ1-5; D gene unclear. Germline V gene sequence: CDR1 MGHRA, CDR2 YSYEKL. V lost 1 base to trimming and J lost 7 bases, with 8 bases between them. This CDR3 spans 13 amino acids. In DNA, the CDR3 is TGCGCCAGCAGCCAAGTACTCGCACAGCCCCAGCATTTT. This encodes CASSQVLAQPQHF.

This chain connects TRBV29-1 to TRBJ1-3; 7 bases line up with TRBD1. The CDR3 is 13 amino acids. Germline values: CDR1 SQVTM, CDR2 ANQGSEA. V shed 3 bases and J 2 bases; nucleotides not matched to a gene: 1. The CDR3 spells CSVDTGAGNTIYF. In nucleotides, the CDR3 is TGCAGCGTTGATACAGGGGCTGGAAACACCATATATTTT.

V usage is TRBV6-1 and J usage is TRBJ2-7; 7 nucleotides match TRBD1. The CDR3 runs 15 residues. The V gene end was trimmed by 5 bases and the J gene end by 2 bases; junction bases not matched to a gene: 9. In germline, CDR1 is MNHNS, CDR2 SASEGT. As DNA, the CDR3 is TGTGCCAGCAGTCCCCGACAGGGTAGCGCCTACGAGCAGTACTTC. Encoded protein: CASSPRQGSAYEQYF.

The chain uses TRBV28 and TRBJ2-7; D may be TRBD1 (6 bases). The CDR3 runs 15 residues. Germline loops: CDR1 MDHEN, CDR2 SYDVKM. V lost 6 bases to trimming and J lost 5 bases, with 20 bases between them. As DNA, the CDR3 is TGTGCCAGCAGCGAAAACAGGGATCCCGGAGACGAGCAGTACTTC. Encoded protein: CASSENRDPGDEQYF.

This clone has more than one count but fewer than ten. The CDR3 sequence is CASSGPSGANTGELFF. The CDR3 region has the DNA TGTGCCAGCAGTGGTCCTAGCGGGGCGAACACCGGGGAGCTGTTTTTT. This chain connects TRBV6-4 to TRBJ2-2; 9 bases are shared with TRBD2. The ends lost 4 bases at V and 0 bases at J; junction bases unmatched: 3. The CDR3 sequence is 16 residues long. From germline, CDR1 is MRHNA and CDR2 SNTAGT.

The chain couples TRBV13 to TRBJ1-5; the D is unclear. V lost 5 bases and J 4 bases, leaving 12 bases between the germline ends. The CDR3 runs 14 residues. Germline CDR1 PRHDT, CDR2 FYEKMQ (reference sequence). CDR3 in amino acids: CASSADPGNQPQHF. Written as DNA, the CDR3 is TGTGCCAGCAGCGCCGACCCGGGAAATCAGCCCCAGCATTTT.

The V gene is TRBV19, the J gene TRBJ1-6; TRBD1 matches at 10 bases. The germline CDR1 and CDR2 sequences are LNHDA and SQIVND (reference sequence). CDR3 length equals 14 residues. Trimming at V came to 5 bases and at J to 8 bases, leaving 3 bases not matched to a gene. The DNA for the CDR3 is TGTGCCAGTAGTGTGACAGGGGGCCATTCACCCCTCCACTTT. It encodes CASSVTGGHSPLHF.

The CDR3 nucleotides read TGTGCCACCAGCAGAGATACAGACTCCTACGAGCAGTACTTC. Amino acid sequence: CATSRDTDSYEQYF. This chain links TRBV15 with TRBJ2-7; D unclear. Germline loops: CDR1 LNHNV, CDR2 YYDKDF (reference sequence). V shed 0 bases and J shed 0 bases, with 6 bases lying between them. The CDR3 has 14 amino acids.

The chain is built from TRBV27 and TRBJ1-3, with D possibly being TRBD1 (5 bases). Trimming took off 5 bases at V and 2 bases at J, with 22 bases between the two ends. The CDR3 covers 18 residues. Germline V gene data show CDR1 as MNHEY and CDR2 as SMNVEV (reference sequence). The CDR3 loop is CASSPYPEEGFTGNTIYF. DNA for the CDR3: TGTGCCAGCAGTCCATACCCAGAGGAGGGGTTTACTGGAAACACCATATATTTT.

This clone was counted only a few times. The rearrangement joins TRBV6-1 to TRBJ2-5; no firm D call. The CDR3 runs 14 residues. Trimming took off 1 base at V and 1 base at J, with 7 bases between the two ends. The germline CDR1 and CDR2 sequences are MNHNS and SASEGT. CDR3 amino acids: CASSEDEGQETQYF. The CDR3 DNA reads TGTGCCAGCAGTGAAGACGAAGGCCAAGAGACCCAGTACTTC.

V gene TRBV3-1 (or the pseudogene TRBV3-2) combines with J gene TRBJ2-5; 11 bases are shared with TRBD2. Germline values: CDR1 LGHDT, CDR2 YNNKEL (reference sequence). Losses at the gene ends were 3 bases for V and 2 bases for J; bases not matched to a gene: 17. The CDR3 consists of 20 residues. CDR3 nucleotide sequence: TGTGCCAGCAGCCACTCTGGTTGGCTAGCGGGGGGTCTCCCACAAGAGACCCAGTACTTC. Encoded protein: CASSHSGWLAGGLPQETQYF.

The chain employs TRBV9 and TRBJ2-7; 8 bases are a match to TRBD1. CDR1 and CDR2 from the germline V gene are SGDLS and YYNGEE. CDR3 length: 14 residues. The V segment lost 0 bases and the J segment 3 bases; nucleotides outside the gene matches: 2. The DNA of the CDR3 is TGTGCCAGCAGCGTAGGGACAGGGATCTACGAGCAGTACTTC. Translating it yields CASSVGTGIYEQYF.